What follows describes a single T cell receptor (beta chain). The data were taken from a study of OX40 agonist ivuxolimab in advanced cancers. This CDR3 is 14 amino acids long. After removal of 5 bases from V and 5 bases from J, the junction contained 8 bases not matched to a gene. The V gene's germline CDR1 is SEHNR and CDR2 FQNEAQ (reference sequence). Libraries were prepared by immunoSEQ multiplex PCR; TCRdb keeps only in-frame clonotypes and omits some of them. This sample carries over 70,000 clones, around 78% of them seen once, and the ten largest clones take roughly 4.9%. On cycle 4 day 1 and cycle 7 day 1, as well as at baseline, blood was sampled.

V gene TRBV7-9 combines with J gene TRBJ1-1, with TRBD1 matching 7 bases. This sample comprised CD4+ or CD8+ T cells sorted from blood, obtained in a trial of the OX40 agonist ivuxolimab. The TCR was taken from an adult with an advanced solid tumor such as melanoma, head and neck, liver or kidney cancer. CDR3 in amino acids: CASSVQGGGTEAFF. DNA of the CDR3: TGTGCCAGCAGCGTCCAGGGGGGAGGGACTGAAGCTTTCTTT.